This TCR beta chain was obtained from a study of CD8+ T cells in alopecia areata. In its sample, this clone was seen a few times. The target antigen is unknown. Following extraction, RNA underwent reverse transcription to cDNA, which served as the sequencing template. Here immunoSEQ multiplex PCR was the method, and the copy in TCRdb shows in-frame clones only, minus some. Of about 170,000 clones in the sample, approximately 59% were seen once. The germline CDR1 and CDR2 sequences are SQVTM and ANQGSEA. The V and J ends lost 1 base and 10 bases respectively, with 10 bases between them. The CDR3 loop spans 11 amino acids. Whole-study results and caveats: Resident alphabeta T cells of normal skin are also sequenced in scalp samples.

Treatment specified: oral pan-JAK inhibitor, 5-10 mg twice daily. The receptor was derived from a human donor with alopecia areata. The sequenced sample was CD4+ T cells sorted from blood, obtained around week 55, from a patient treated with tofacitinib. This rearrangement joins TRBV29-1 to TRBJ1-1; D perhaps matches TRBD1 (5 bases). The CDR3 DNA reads TGCAGCGTTGAAGGGCAGGGAGGAGCTTTCTTT. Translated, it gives CSVEGQGGAFF.